One sample yielded the 17 T cell receptor beta chains listed below, sequenced in a study of TIL therapy for anti-PD-1-resistant metastatic lung cancer. Time point in this sample: pre-treatment sample, taken before nivolumab and TIL therapy. Most excised metastases sampled were pleural nodules or supraclavicular lymph nodes. The immunoSEQ assay was v3. Some clones are missing from TCRdb's copy, which holds only in-frame ones; the method was immunoSEQ multiplex PCR. The sample includes roughly 6,800 clones, roughly 80% of them seen just once. The sample consisted of tumor tissue, taken at baseline. The source is a person aged 25 to 80 with non-small cell lung cancer.

This clone has more than one count but fewer than ten. CDR3 in DNA: TGTGCCAGCAGCTTAGTTTTCGGGGGGAGGGGGCAAGAGACCCAGTACTTC. It translates to CASSLVFGGRGQETQYF. V and J are TRBV7-2 and TRBJ2-5; D perhaps matches TRBD2 (7 bases). Looked up from germline, CDR1 is SGHTA and CDR2 is FQGNSA. The CDR3 contains 17 residues. Trimming removed 1 base at V and 2 bases at J, with 17 bases between.

The chain joins TRBV7-2 to TRBJ2-3; D might be TRBD2 (6 bases). Trimming stripped 6 bases from V and 0 bases from J, with 13 bases between. The CDR3 has 15 residues. Germline lookup yields CDR1 SGHTA and CDR2 FQGNSA. In DNA form, the CDR3 reads TGTGCCAGCAGGTTTAGCGGTCCTAGCACAGATACGCAGTATTTT. This translates into CASRFSGPSTDTQYF.

The chain couples TRBV2 to TRBJ2-1, with a weak D call TRBD2 (5 bases). Looked up from germline, CDR1 is SNHLY and CDR2 is FYNNEI. Trimming left V 5 bases short and J 6 bases short, with 14 bases between. The CDR3 consists of 14 residues. The CDR3 bases are TGTGCCAGCAGTCCGTCCCATCTAGCCAATGAGCAGTTCTTC. This encodes CASSPSHLANEQFF.

The J gene is TRBJ2-3, the V gene TRBV5-4; 10 positions agree with TRBD2. V lost 4 bases and J lost 5; bases outside the gene matches: 4. Germline values: CDR1 SGHNT, CDR2 YYREEE (reference sequence). The CDR3 loop spans 14 amino acids. In DNA form, the CDR3 reads TGTGCCAGCAGCCAAGCGGGGGGGCAAGATACGCAGTATTTT. Translating gives CASSQAGGQDTQYF.

This clone was seen a few times. The rearrangement joins TRBV28 to TRBJ1-2; 9 positions match TRBD1. Germline CDR1 reads MDHEN; CDR2 reads SYDVKM. V was clipped by 6 bases and J by 3 bases; unmatched bases: 11. The CDR3 contains 16 residues. The CDR3, as DNA: TGTGCCAGCAGCCAACTCCTGACAGGGGGGGACTATGGCTACACCTTC. It yields the protein CASSQLLTGGDYGYTF.

In its sample, this clone was seen a few times. The V call is TRBV5-1, the J call TRBJ1-1, with D possibly being TRBD1 (6 bases). With 0 bases removed from V and 6 bases from J, the gap between germline ends came to 12 bases. This CDR3 comprises 14 residues. In germline, CDR1 is SGHRS, CDR2 YFSETQ. The CDR3 sequence is CASSLAGGYSEAFF. The DNA of the CDR3 is TGCGCCAGCAGCTTGGCGGGGGGCTACTCTGAAGCTTTCTTT.

The rearrangement uses TRBV19 and TRBJ2-5; weak D call: TRBD1 (5 bases). Trimming pared 3 bases from V and 5 bases from J, leaving 16 bases between. This CDR3 comprises 15 residues. Germline lookup yields CDR1 LNHDA and CDR2 SQIVND (reference sequence). In DNA, the CDR3 is TGTGCCAGTAGTATTGGGAACCAACCAGGGGAGACCCAGTACTTC. Translation: CASSIGNQPGETQYF. The whole variable domain, filled in from reference TRBV19 and TRBJ2-5, reads DGGITQSPKYLFRKEGQNVTLSCEQNLNHDAMYWYRQDPGQGLRLIYYSQIVNDFQKGDIAEGYSVSREKKESFPLTVTSAQKNPTAFYLCASSIGNQPGETQYFGPGTRLLVL.

This rearrangement joins TRBV5-1 to TRBJ2-2, with 10 bases aligning to TRBD2. Germline V CDR1 and CDR2: SGHRS, YFSETQ. CDR3 length: 18 amino acids. With 4 bases clipped from V and 1 base from J, the junction kept 10 bases outside the gene matches. The chain's CDR3 is CASSVIAGGIKNTGELFF. CDR3 sequence (DNA): TGCGCCAGCAGCGTAATAGCGGGGGGAATCAAGAACACCGGGGAGCTGTTTTTT.

This clone was picked up a small number of times. The chain has TRBV19 and TRBJ2-4, with a weak D call TRBD1 (6 bases). Trimming removed 7 bases from V and 11 bases from J, with 18 bases in between. The CDR3 is 13 residues long. The germline gives CDR1 LNHDA, CDR2 SQIVND (reference sequence). CDR3 sequence: CASTDRPEVVQYF. CDR3 in DNA: TGTGCCAGTACGGACAGACCCGAGGTAGTTCAGTACTTC.

This clone was detected once. The chain combines TRBV11-2 with TRBJ1-2; D not resolved. The germline V and J ends were trimmed by 5 bases and 7 bases, with 23 bases remaining between them. The CDR3 has 16 residues. CDR1 SGHAT and CDR2 FQNNGV come from the germline V gene. The CDR3 region has the DNA TGTGCCAGCAGCCCATGGTCTGTGTCGGTGGATGGTGGCTACACCTTC. This translates into CASSPWSVSVDGGYTF.

The CDR3 spells CSIQGSYEQYF. The CDR3 nucleotides are TGCAGCATTCAGGGGTCCTACGAGCAGTACTTC. This sequence joins TRBV29-1 and TRBJ2-7, with D maybe TRBD1 (6 bases). Germline V gene data show CDR1 as SQVTM and CDR2 as ANQGSEA. The CDR3 is 11 amino acids. V lost 8 bases to trimming and J lost 1 base, with 9 bases between them.

The chain employs TRBV27 and TRBJ2-2; 11 bases fit TRBD1. CDR1 MNHEY and CDR2 SMNVEV come from the germline V gene (reference sequence). V lost 6 bases, J lost 6 bases, and 12 bases stayed unmatched. The CDR3 length is 17 residues. CDR3 protein: CASSPGWGQGVAGELFF. The CDR3 nucleotides read TGTGCCAGCAGCCCCGGGTGGGGACAGGGGGTTGCCGGGGAGCTGTTTTTT.

The rearrangement joins TRBV15 to TRBJ2-3, with TRBD2 matching over 8 bases. This CDR3 has 15 residues. J was trimmed by 2 bases and V by 5 bases; bases with no gene match: 6. From germline, CDR1 is LNHNV and CDR2 YYDKDF (reference sequence). The CDR3 here is CATSALAAYTDTQYF. As DNA, the CDR3 is TGTGCCACCAGCGCACTAGCGGCATACACAGATACGCAGTATTTT.

The chain joins TRBV4-3 to TRBJ2-3; 9 bases map to TRBD2. In germline, CDR1 is LGHNA, CDR2 YSLEER. The CDR3 totals 18 residues. The V and J ends lost 0 bases and 2 bases, in that order; junction bases with no gene match: 9. CDR3 sequence: CASSQDRRGGGDTDTQYF. The CDR3 coding sequence is TGCGCCAGCAGCCAAGATCGGCGCGGGGGGGGCGACACAGATACGCAGTATTTT.

The gene calls are TRBV7-8 and TRBJ1-4, with D perhaps TRBD1 (5 bases). The V end was cut by 1 base, the J end by 8 bases, with 14 bases between. The germline V gene encodes CDR1 SGHVS and CDR2 FQNEAQ. CDR3 size: 15 residues. In nucleotides, the CDR3 is TGTGCCAGCAGCTTAGTCGGTTCGGGGGTGGAAAAACTGTTTTTT. The encoded protein is CASSLVGSGVEKLFF.

The CDR3 bases are TGCGCCAGCAGCCCCGGGACACCATCCTACGAGCAGTACTTC. It yields the protein CASSPGTPSYEQYF. The chain links TRBV5-1 to TRBJ2-7; a possible D gene is TRBD1 (6 bases). V was shortened by 4 bases and J by 1 base, with 12 bases between the two germline ends. Germline V gene lookup returns CDR1 SGHRS and CDR2 YFSETQ. The CDR3 contains 14 residues. Together with reference TRBV5-1 and TRBJ2-7, the CDR3 gives the full variable domain: KAGVTQTPRYLIKTRGQQVTLSCSPISGHRSVSWYQQTPGQGLQFLFEYFSETQRNKGNFPGRFSGRQFSNSRSEMNVSTLELGDSALYLCASSPGTPSYEQYFGPGTRLTVT.

This clone was counted only a few times. The V call is TRBV5-6, the J call TRBJ1-6, with D hard to call. V was pared by 0 bases and J by 6 bases, with 7 bases between. The CDR3 runs to 14 residues. CDR1 and CDR2 (germline): SGHDT, YYEEEE. The chain's CDR3 is CASSLGRGNSPLHF. In DNA form, the CDR3 reads TGTGCCAGCAGCTTGGGACGAGGTAATTCACCCCTCCACTTT.